This T cell receptor (beta chain) was obtained from a study of T-cell reconstitution after alpha-beta-depleted transplantation in children. Whole-study results and caveats: At around two months after transplant, the alpha-beta T cells were reportedly derived from several hundred expanded clones that came from non-depleted graft cells. Newly produced T cells mostly accounted for T-cell counts and diversity one year post-transplant. The origin of high day-60 TCRbeta diversity in some patients lay in surviving recipient T cells and thymic progenitors.

During its preparation, the TCRbeta library received unique molecular identifiers. TCRdb re-called the PCR reads with MiXCR, one entry per CDR3 protein. The sample holds a few hundred thousand distinct CDR3 sequences; about a quarter are singletons and the top ten take around a third. In its sample, this clonotype was seen a few times. What it binds is not known. Trimming removed 1 base from V and 2 bases from J, with 7 bases in between. The CDR3 spans 13 residues. CDR1 is SGHRS, CDR2 YFSETQ, per germline. The sequences come from PBMCs, collected before TCRalphabeta/CD19-depleted stem cell transplant. The chain links TRBV5-1 to TRBJ2-7; D gene uncertain. This receptor was identified in a boy under three years old with Wiskott-Aldrich syndrome, due to receive a stem cell transplant. CDR3 sequence: CASSLIGPYEQYF. For the CDR3, the DNA is TGCGCCAGCAGCTTGATAGGGCCCTACGAGCAGTACTTC.